This TCR beta chain emerged from a study of blood T cell repertoires in COVID-19. Overall study: There were acute and convalescent COVID-19 samples, and they came from the United States, Italy and Spain. PBMCs, B-cell-depleted T cells, or T cells provided the cDNA or gDNA that made up the material.

This CDR3 spans 14 amino acids. Germline-derived CDR1 and CDR2 are SGHRS and YFSETQ. V was trimmed by 2 bases and J by 3 bases, leaving 11 bases between them. Original methodology: The authors estimated nucleated cell counts from reference gene primer amplification. Assay used: immunoSEQ multiplex PCR; TCRdb lists only in-frame clones, some missing. That table gives V, J and clone size, and the DNA gave D and trimming. This table holds around 310,000 clones, around nine tenths found once. Seattle cases were enrolled at active infection and followed longitudinally. Material: peripheral blood. This chain connects TRBV5-1 to TRBJ1-1; no reliable D call. The clonotype comes from a woman aged 30 to 39 with COVID-19, enrolled during active disease. The CDR3 loop is CASSLRQVDTEAFF. The CDR3 DNA is TGCGCCAGCAGCTTAAGACAAGTCGACACTGAAGCTTTCTTT. Supplemented by reference TRBV5-1 and TRBJ1-1, the full variable domain reads KAGVTQTPRYLIKTRGQQVTLSCSPISGHRSVSWYQQTPGQGLQFLFEYFSETQRNKGNFPGRFSGRQFSNSRSEMNVSTLELGDSALYLCASSLRQVDTEAFFGQGTRLTVV.